This T cell receptor (beta chain) was retrieved from a study of blood T cell repertoires in COVID-19. CDR1 ENHRY and CDR2 SYGVKD come from the germline V gene. This CDR3 has 14 residues. V was shortened by 7 bases and J by 0 bases, with 12 bases between the two germline ends. The data were produced by immunoSEQ multiplex PCR, yet TCRdb's version contains in-frame clones alone and is incomplete. The sample comprises about 170,000 clones, 65% to 80% of which are singletons, and under 20% rests with the top ten. This TCR came from a woman in her 70s in a cohort exposed to, infected with or recovered from COVID-19 (not recorded which). The sequenced sample was PBMCs or T cells enriched from blood (not recorded which). The genes are TRBV10-3 and TRBJ1-1; TRBD1 is a possible D gene (6 bases). DNA of the CDR3: TGTGCCATCACGAAGGGGGAGATGAACACTGAAGCTTTCTTT. It translates to CAITKGEMNTEAFF.